This TCR beta chain is drawn from a study of blood T cell repertoires in COVID-19. As for the study in general: Samples of COVID-19 (acute and convalescent) were obtained from the United States, Italy and Spain.

Profiling relied on immunoSEQ multiplex PCR, and the TCRdb table lists in-frame clones only, not all of them. This repertoire shows 350,000 to 450,000 clones, approximately 91% found once; its top ten account for around 1.5%. Enrolled through a virtual design, the participants were between 18 and 89 years of age and came from 24 US areas. In assigning cohorts, the study relied on participant-reported clinical history. People in the exposed group encountered a COVID-19 case within 2 weeks before entering the study. This TCR was sampled from a woman aged 18-29 years who had been exposed to COVID-19. What was sequenced was PBMCs or T cells enriched from blood (not recorded which).

The CDR3 protein is CASSLEGAVQPQHF. The CDR3, as DNA: TGTGCCAGCAGCTTAGAGGGGGCCGTCCAGCCCCAGCATTTT. The chain carries TRBV5-8 and TRBJ1-5, with 7 bases aligning to TRBD1. This CDR3 has 14 amino acids. Germline loops: CDR1 SGHTS, CDR2 YDEGEE. Germline trimming cut 2 bases from V and 7 bases from J; bases unmatched to any gene: 6.